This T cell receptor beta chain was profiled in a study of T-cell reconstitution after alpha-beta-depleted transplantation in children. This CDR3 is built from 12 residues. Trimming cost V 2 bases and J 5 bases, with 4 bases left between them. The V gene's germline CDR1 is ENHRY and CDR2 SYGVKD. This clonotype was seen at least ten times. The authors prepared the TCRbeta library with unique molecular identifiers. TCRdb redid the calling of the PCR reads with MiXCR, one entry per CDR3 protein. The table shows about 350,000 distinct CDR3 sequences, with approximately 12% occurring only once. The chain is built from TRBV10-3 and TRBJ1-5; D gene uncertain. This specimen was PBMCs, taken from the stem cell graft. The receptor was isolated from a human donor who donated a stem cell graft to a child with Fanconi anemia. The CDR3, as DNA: TGTGCCATCAGTGAGGGATATCAGCCCCAGCATTTT. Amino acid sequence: CAISEGYQPQHF.